This TCR beta chain emerged from a study of technical replicates of blood from a handful of donors. Using immunoSEQ multiplex PCR, the repertoire was profiled, and TCRdb retains in-frame clones only, with some absent. The sample shows some 60,000 clones, around nine tenths of them seen only once. Sequencing used PBMCs. The TCR originated in a human donor in good health. Some clones in this sample may be carry-over from other donors' samples.

This CDR3 reads CASSIGPSTDTQYF. The DNA of the CDR3 is TGTGCCAGTAGTATAGGGCCCAGCACAGATACGCAGTATTTT. The chain couples TRBV19 to TRBJ2-3; D is undetermined. The CDR3 length is 14 residues. V was shortened by 1 base and J by 0 bases, with 5 bases between the two germline ends. CDR1 and CDR2 (germline): LNHDA, SQIVND (reference sequence).